Listed here are 6 T cell receptor beta chains from one sample, sequenced in a study of blood T cell repertoires in COVID-19. TCRdb's copy holds only in-frame clones and misses some; the assay was immunoSEQ multiplex PCR. The top ten hold around 13% of the sample, which has approximately 30,000 clones, less than 85% seen once. The material sequenced was peripheral blood. The receptor source for this set is a human donor with acute or convalescent COVID-19. The donor label of this sample is uncertain.

The V call is TRBV10-3, the J call TRBJ1-1, with D perhaps matching TRBD1 (6 bases). Trimming took 7 bases from V and 8 from J, leaving 17 bases between them. CDR1 and CDR2 from the germline V gene are ENHRY and SYGVKD. The CDR3 covers 13 residues. The CDR3 DNA follows: TGTGCCATCAATGCCGGACAGAGGATAGAAGCTTTCTTT. This gives the protein CAINAGQRIEAFF.

V is TRBV24-1 and J is TRBJ1-2; tentative D call: TRBD1 (6 bases). Germline loops: CDR1 KGHDR, CDR2 SFDVKD. V shed 9 bases and J shed 5 bases, with 12 bases lying between them. The CDR3 spans 12 residues. For the CDR3, the DNA is TGTGCCACCTCAGACAGGTCGTATGGCTACACCTTC. As protein: CATSDRSYGYTF.

This clone was seen only a few times. The chain carries TRBV14 and TRBJ2-7; D is undetermined. The CDR3 is made up of 12 amino acids. The germline V gene encodes CDR1 SGHDN and CDR2 FVKESK. Trimming took 0 bases from V and 6 from J, leaving 6 bases between them. This chain's CDR3 is CASSQDFSEQYF. The DNA for the CDR3 is TGTGCCAGCAGCCAAGATTTTAGCGAGCAGTACTTC.

The chain joins TRBV10-3 to TRBJ2-7; 7 bases are shared with TRBD1. CDR3 length equals 13 residues. Germline V gene sequence: CDR1 ENHRY, CDR2 SYGVKD. V shed 6 bases and J 4 bases; nucleotides not matched to a gene: 6. The CDR3 region has the DNA TGTGCCATCAGAGAGACAGGGTTATACGAGCAGTACTTC. Translating gives CAIRETGLYEQYF.

The J gene is TRBJ1-3, the V gene TRBV2; perhaps TRBD1 as D (6 bases). CDR1 is SNHLY and CDR2 is FYNNEI in the germline V gene. This CDR3 is 14 amino acids long. V lost 8 bases and J lost 1, with 12 bases in between. The CDR3 reads CASGPQGSGNTIYF. CDR3 bases: TGTGCCAGCGGGCCACAGGGTTCTGGAAACACCATATATTTT.

The V gene is TRBV7-8, the J gene TRBJ2-7; maybe TRBD2 (6 bases). CDR1 and CDR2 from the germline V gene are SGHVS and FQNEAQ. V shed 3 bases and J shed 4 bases, with 19 bases lying between them. This CDR3 contains 16 residues. The CDR3 is CASSLWIADVRYEQYF. The CDR3 DNA sequence: TGTGCCAGCAGCTTGTGGATAGCGGATGTACGATACGAGCAGTACTTC.